The 25 T cell receptor beta chains below come from one sample, sequenced in a study of CD8+CD57+ T cells in acquired aplastic anemia. The study profiled TCR beta VDJ and CDR3 using genomic DNA as template. MiXCR, run by TCRdb on the reads, gives a single entry per CDR3 protein. In the table there are about 180,000 distinct CDR3 sequences, roughly 43% of which are singletons. Sequencing involved patients with CD8+CD57+ cell expansion previously shown by flow cytometry. The source material was sorted CD4+, CD8+, or CD8+CD57+ T cells (not recorded which) from PBMCs. The receptors stem from a human donor with aplastic anemia.

This clonotype was seen at least ten times. The chain carries TRBV7-9 and TRBJ2-3, with D possibly being TRBD2 (6 bases). V was pared by 4 bases and J by 0 bases, with 17 bases between. There are 17 residues in the CDR3. In germline, CDR1 is SEHNR, CDR2 FQNEAQ (reference sequence). This CDR3 reads CASSSRGGKNSTDTQYF. The CDR3 DNA reads TGTGCCAGCAGCTCAAGGGGCGGGAAAAATAGCACAGATACGCAGTATTTT.

This clonotype appeared a few times. The chain recombines TRBV10-2 with TRBJ2-7; 8 bases align to TRBD1. After removal of 7 bases from V and 2 bases from J, the junction contained 7 bases not matched to a gene. Germline loops: CDR1 WSHSY, CDR2 SAAADI. This CDR3 contains 14 residues. The CDR3 coding sequence is TGCGCCAGCAATCCGGGACAGGCCGCCTACGAGCAGTACTTC. This sequence encodes CASNPGQAAYEQYF.

The rearrangement links TRBV10-3 to TRBJ2-1, with D perhaps being TRBD1 or TRBD2 (6 bases each). The V end was cut by 10 bases, the J end by 6 bases, with 13 bases between. CDR1 is ENHRY, CDR2 SYGVKD, per germline. The CDR3 spans 12 residues. CDR3 bases: TGTGCCACCGGTGGAGGGGGCAATGAGCAGTTCTTC. Translation: CATGGGGNEQFF.

Turning to this clonotype: One end of the junction does not line up with germline, which may come from a read error. This chain uses TRBV7-6 with TRBJ1-5, with 8 nucleotides matching TRBD1. CDR3 size: 19 residues. CDR1 SGHVS and CDR2 FNYEAQ come from the germline V gene. In nucleotides, the CDR3 is TGTGCTAGCAGCTTTGGGGGGTTTGGGACGGACAGGGACAATCAGCCCCAGCATTTT. Protein product: CASSFGGFGTDRDNQPQHF.

This rearrangement joins TRBV11-2 to TRBJ1-6; D unclear. Germline lookup yields CDR1 SGHAT and CDR2 FQNNGV. Trimming took off 5 bases at V and 7 bases at J, with 15 bases between the two ends. This CDR3 comprises 15 residues. This chain's CDR3 is CASSRAGRLNSPLHF. DNA of the CDR3: TGTGCCAGCAGCCGTGCGGGCAGGCTCAATTCACCCCTCCACTTT. Full variable domain (missing parts from reference TRBV11-2 and TRBJ1-6): EAGVAQSPRYKIIEKRQSVAFWCNPISGHATLYWYQQILGQGPKLLIQFQNNGVVDDSQLPKDRFSAERLKGVDSTLKIQPAKLEDSAVYLCASSRAGRLNSPLHFGNGTRLTVT.

The genes are TRBV14 and TRBJ2-7, with D tentatively TRBD2 (5 bases). Germline-derived CDR1 and CDR2 are SGHDN and FVKESK. The CDR3 has 14 amino acids. Trimming removed 5 bases at V and 3 bases at J, with 14 bases between. CDR3 sequence reads: CASSLTISDYEQYF. The CDR3 DNA reads TGTGCCAGCAGCTTGACTATTTCGGACTACGAGCAGTACTTC.

This clonotype was seen repeatedly, ten times or more. This chain joins TRBV6-1 and TRBJ1-1; TRBD1 aligns across 8 bases. This CDR3 region has 13 residues. Looked up from germline, CDR1 is MNHNS and CDR2 is SASEGT. With V trimmed by 9 bases and J by 6 bases, 9 bases remained unmatched. The CDR3: CASTRQGMAEAFF. In DNA, the CDR3 is TGTGCCAGTACTAGACAGGGGATGGCTGAAGCTTTCTTT.

This clonotype was observed many times. The chain has TRBV11-1 and TRBJ2-6; D tentatively reads TRBD1 or TRBD2 (5 bases each). CDR3 length equals 21 residues. Germline loops: CDR1 SGHAT, CDR2 FQDESV (reference sequence). Trimming took 6 bases from V and 0 from J, leaving 27 bases between them. Here the CDR3 reads CASSLGRTLKNKSSGANVLTF. In DNA form, the CDR3 reads TGTGCCAGCAGTCTGGGACGCACACTCAAGAACAAGAGCTCTGGGGCCAACGTCCTGACTTTC.

This clonotype came up many times. The chain couples TRBV11-1 to TRBJ2-1; the D gene is possibly TRBD2 (5 bases). V lost 5 bases to trimming and J lost 1 base, with 9 bases between them. This CDR3 is built from 14 residues. Germline V gene sequence: CDR1 SGHAT, CDR2 FQDESV (reference sequence). CDR3 sequence: CASSTSISYNEQFF. The CDR3 nucleotides are TGTGCCAGCAGCACTAGTATTTCCTACAATGAGCAGTTCTTC.

As DNA, the CDR3 is TGTGCCATCAGTCTATCGGGGGTTAACTATGGCTACACCTTC. This codes for CAISLSGVNYGYTF. The chain uses TRBV10-3 and TRBJ1-2; D perhaps matches TRBD1 (5 bases). Germline CDR1 reads ENHRY; CDR2 reads SYGVKD. The V and J ends lost 5 bases and 1 base respectively, with 11 bases between them. This CDR3 is built from 14 residues.

This chain uses TRBV24-1 with TRBJ1-2; a possible D gene is TRBD1 (5 bases). The germline V gene has CDR1 KGHDR and CDR2 SFDVKD. Trimming removed 4 bases at V and 7 bases at J, with 12 bases between. The CDR3 spans 13 residues. CDR3 amino acids: CATSDQDKSGYTF. The DNA of the CDR3 is TGTGCCACCAGTGACCAGGACAAATCTGGCTACACCTTC.

The chain employs TRBV7-9 and TRBJ1-1; D call uncertain. The length of the CDR3 is 14 residues. V was pared by 4 bases and J by 9 bases, with 18 bases between. CDR1 and CDR2 from the germline V gene are SEHNR and FQNEAQ (reference sequence). The CDR3 DNA follows: TGTGCCAGCAGCTCCAATGGTCAAGGACCTAAAGCTTTCTTT. Residues: CASSSNGQGPKAFF.

In its sample, this clonotype was seen many times. The rearrangement joins TRBV24-1 to TRBJ2-1; the D call may be TRBD1 or TRBD2 (5 bases each). Deletions cut 3 bases from V and 14 bases from J, with 10 bases between. The length of the CDR3 is 11 residues. CDR1 is KGHDR and CDR2 is SFDVKD in the germline V gene. CDR3 loop: CATSDGRGEFF. In DNA form, the CDR3 reads TGTGCCACCAGTGATGGGCGAGGGGAGTTCTTC.

This clonotype came up many times. This chain joins TRBV12-3 or TRBV12-4 and TRBJ1-5, with D maybe TRBD1 (6 bases). The CDR3 has 15 residues. The V end lost 6 bases, the J end lost 2 bases, and 14 bases lay between the germline ends. The CDR3 DNA is TGTGCCAGCAGACAGGGAGTCGGTGGCAATCAGCCCCAGCATTTT. The encoded protein is CASRQGVGGNQPQHF.

This chain connects TRBV5-4 to TRBJ2-2, with no clear D. This CDR3 region has 16 residues. Germline loops: CDR1 SGHNT, CDR2 YYREEE (reference sequence). V lost 3 bases and J 0 bases, leaving 12 bases between the germline ends. The DNA for the CDR3 is TGTGCCAGCAGCTCGCAGACACGAGCGAACACCGGGGAGCTGTTTTTT. It yields the protein CASSSQTRANTGELFF.

V is TRBV20-1 and J is TRBJ1-1, with D possibly being TRBD1 (5 bases). Trimming stripped 4 bases from V and 2 bases from J, with 11 bases between. CDR1 DFQATT and CDR2 SNEGSKA come from the germline V gene (reference sequence). The CDR3 is made up of 13 amino acids. The CDR3 loop reads CSAIRGRNTEAFF. Here the CDR3 DNA reads TGCAGTGCTATTAGGGGCCGAAACACTGAAGCTTTCTTT.

This clonotype occurred once. The rearrangement links TRBV10-3 to TRBJ2-5; D remains unclear. This CDR3 has 15 amino acids. CDR1 is ENHRY and CDR2 is SYGVKD in the germline V gene. V was shortened by 4 bases and J by 3 bases, with 15 bases between the two germline ends. The CDR3, as DNA: TGTGCCATCAGTGGCCGCGCCCACCTAGAAGAGACCCAGTACTTC. Translated: CAISGRAHLEETQYF.

This clonotype was detected once. The J gene is TRBJ2-3, the V gene TRBV9; D call uncertain. The germline CDR1 and CDR2 sequences are SGDLS and YYNGEE. The CDR3 totals 16 residues. The V end was cut by 3 bases, the J end by 0 bases, with 14 bases between. The chain's CDR3 is CASSGNLGYSTDTQYF. DNA of the CDR3: TGTGCCAGCAGCGGGAATCTTGGGTACAGCACAGATACGCAGTATTTT.

V and J are TRBV5-4 and TRBJ1-1; D may be TRBD1 (6 bases). Germline V gives CDR1 SGHNT, CDR2 YYREEE (reference sequence). The CDR3 spans 15 residues. Between the trimmed V and J ends, which lost 0 bases and 1 base, there was a span of 10 bases. This CDR3 reads CASSLALQGNTEAFF. The CDR3 DNA is TGTGCCAGCAGCTTGGCCCTACAGGGGAACACTGAAGCTTTCTTT.

This clonotype was seen only a few times. The genes are TRBV3-1 and TRBJ2-2; 10 bases agree with TRBD1. CDR1 and CDR2 from the germline V gene are LGHDT and YNNKEL (reference sequence). V trimming: 1 base; J trimming: 6 bases; junction bases outside the gene matches: 5. CDR3 length: 16 amino acids. The CDR3 sequence: CASSQAPGTGAGELFF. CDR3 DNA: TGTGCCAGCAGCCAAGCACCCGGGACAGGGGCCGGGGAGCTGTTTTTT.

The CDR3 DNA is TGCGCCAGCAGTTCGTCGGGGGAAAACACTGAAGCTTTCTTT. This encodes CASSSSGENTEAFF. The chain is built from TRBV5-1 and TRBJ1-1; TRBD1 might be the D (5 bases). Trimming stripped 5 bases from V and 2 bases from J, with 13 bases between. This CDR3 is 14 amino acids long. Germline values: CDR1 SGHRS, CDR2 YFSETQ.

The gene calls are TRBV29-1 and TRBJ2-5, with TRBD1 matching over 7 bases. Germline CDR1 is SQVTM and CDR2 is ANQGSEA. This CDR3 is built from 13 residues. With V trimmed by 5 bases and J by 4 bases, 7 bases remained unmatched. The CDR3 coding sequence is TGCAGCGTTAGAAGGGGGCGCGGAGAGACCCAGTACTTC. Its protein product is CSVRRGRGETQYF.

The V gene is TRBV5-4, the J gene TRBJ2-5, with TRBD2 matching over 15 bases. Germline values: CDR1 SGHNT, CDR2 YYREEE (reference sequence). The CDR3 is made up of 16 amino acids. J was trimmed by 4 bases and V by 6 bases; bases with no gene match: 7. This CDR3 is CASNLRTSGGAETQYF. The CDR3 DNA follows: TGTGCCAGCAATCTCCGGACTAGCGGGGGGGCAGAGACCCAGTACTTC.

The J gene is TRBJ2-1, the V gene TRBV10-1; D is undetermined. The CDR3 extends over 14 amino acids. Looked up from germline, CDR1 is WNHNN and CDR2 is SYGVQD (reference sequence). V was trimmed by 6 bases and J by 0 bases, leaving 9 bases between them. This CDR3 is CASRGFSSYNEQFF. Here the CDR3 DNA reads TGCGCCAGCAGAGGTTTCAGCTCCTACAATGAGCAGTTCTTC.

This clonotype has only a few counts. This rearrangement joins TRBV12-5 to TRBJ2-5, with 12 positions matching TRBD1. CDR3 length: 16 residues. Trimming removed 6 bases from V and 4 bases from J; junction bases left unmatched: 9. CDR1 and CDR2 (germline): LGHNT, FRNRAP. CDR3 DNA: TGTGCTAGTGGGACAACCGGGACAGGGGGCGGAGAGACCCAGTACTTC. This encodes CASGTTGTGGGETQYF.